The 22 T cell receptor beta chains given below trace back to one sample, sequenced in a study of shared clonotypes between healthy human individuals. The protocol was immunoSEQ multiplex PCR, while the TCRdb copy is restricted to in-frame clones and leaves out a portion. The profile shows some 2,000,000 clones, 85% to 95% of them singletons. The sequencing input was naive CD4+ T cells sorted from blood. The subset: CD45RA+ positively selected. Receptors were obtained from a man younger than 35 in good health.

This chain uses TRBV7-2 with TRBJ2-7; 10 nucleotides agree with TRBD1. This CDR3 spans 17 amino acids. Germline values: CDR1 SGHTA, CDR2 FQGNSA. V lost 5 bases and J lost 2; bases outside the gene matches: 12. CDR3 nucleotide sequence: TGTGCCAGCAGCGTGGCCGGGACAGGGGTATTTCCCTACGAGCAGTACTTC. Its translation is CASSVAGTGVFPYEQYF.

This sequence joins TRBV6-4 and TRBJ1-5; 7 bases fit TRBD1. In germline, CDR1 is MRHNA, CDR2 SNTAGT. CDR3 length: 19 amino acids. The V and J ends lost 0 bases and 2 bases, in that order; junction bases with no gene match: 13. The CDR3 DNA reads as TGTGCCAGCAGTGACTCTCCAAAGTGGACAGGCACGGGCAATCAGCCCCAGCATTTT. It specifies CASSDSPKWTGTGNQPQHF.

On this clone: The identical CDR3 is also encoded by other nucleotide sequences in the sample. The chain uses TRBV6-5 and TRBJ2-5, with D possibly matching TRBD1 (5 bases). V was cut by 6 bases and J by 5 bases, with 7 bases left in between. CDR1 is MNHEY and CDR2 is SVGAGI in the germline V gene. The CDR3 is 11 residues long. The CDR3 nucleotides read TGTGCCAGCAGGAGACAGGAGACCCAGTACTTC. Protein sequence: CASRRQETQYF.

CDR3 residues: CASSGSRGNTEAFF. The CDR3 DNA follows: TGTGCCAGCAGTGGCTCAAGGGGGAACACTGAAGCTTTCTTT. This sequence joins TRBV25-1 and TRBJ1-1; the D gene is possibly TRBD1 (5 bases). The CDR3 consists of 14 residues. Trimming cost V 4 bases and J 1 base, with 10 bases left between them. Germline loops: CDR1 MGHDK, CDR2 SYGVNS.

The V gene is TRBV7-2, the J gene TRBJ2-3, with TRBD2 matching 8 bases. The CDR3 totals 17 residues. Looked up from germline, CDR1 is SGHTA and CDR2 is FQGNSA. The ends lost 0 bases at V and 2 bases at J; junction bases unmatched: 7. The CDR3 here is CASSLASSSGYTDTQYF. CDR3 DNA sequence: TGTGCCAGCAGCTTAGCCTCCTCTAGCGGGTACACAGATACGCAGTATTTT.

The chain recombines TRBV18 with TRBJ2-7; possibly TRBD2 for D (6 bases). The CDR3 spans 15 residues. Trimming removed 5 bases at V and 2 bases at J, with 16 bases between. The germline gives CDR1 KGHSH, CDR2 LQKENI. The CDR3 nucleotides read TGTGCCAGCTCAGAGGGACTGCAGAAAGCCTACGAGCAGTACTTC. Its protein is CASSEGLQKAYEQYF.

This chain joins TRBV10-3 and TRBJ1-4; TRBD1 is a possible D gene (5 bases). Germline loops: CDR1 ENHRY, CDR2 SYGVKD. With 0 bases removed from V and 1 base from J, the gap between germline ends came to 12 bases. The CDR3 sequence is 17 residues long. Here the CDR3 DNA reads TGTGCCATCAGTGAGTCGAGCTTCGGGGGAACTAATGAAAAACTGTTTTTT. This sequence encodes CAISESSFGGTNEKLFF.

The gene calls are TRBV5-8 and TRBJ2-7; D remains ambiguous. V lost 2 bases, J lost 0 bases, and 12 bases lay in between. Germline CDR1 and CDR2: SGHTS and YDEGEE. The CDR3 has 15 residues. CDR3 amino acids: CASSFQVGSSYEQYF. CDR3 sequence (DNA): TGTGCCAGCAGCTTCCAGGTTGGCAGCTCCTACGAGCAGTACTTC.

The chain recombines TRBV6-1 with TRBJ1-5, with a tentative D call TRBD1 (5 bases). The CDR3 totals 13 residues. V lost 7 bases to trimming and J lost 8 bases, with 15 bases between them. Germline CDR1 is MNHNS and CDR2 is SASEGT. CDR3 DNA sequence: TGTGCCAGCAAAGGCAGGGTCGATGAGCCCCAGCATTTT. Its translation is CASKGRVDEPQHF.

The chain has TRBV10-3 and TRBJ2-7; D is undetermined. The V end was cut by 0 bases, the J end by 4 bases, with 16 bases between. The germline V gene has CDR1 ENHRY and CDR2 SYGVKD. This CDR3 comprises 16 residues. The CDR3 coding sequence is TGTGCCATCAGTGAGTCAGGAACCAAAGTCGGGTACGAGCAGTACTTC. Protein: CAISESGTKVGYEQYF.

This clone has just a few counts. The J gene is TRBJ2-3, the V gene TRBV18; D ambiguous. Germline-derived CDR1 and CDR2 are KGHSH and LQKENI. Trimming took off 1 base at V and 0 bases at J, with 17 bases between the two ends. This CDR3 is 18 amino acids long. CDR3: CASSPQASTRASTDTQYF. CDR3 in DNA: TGTGCCAGCTCACCACAAGCATCCACCAGAGCTAGCACAGATACGCAGTATTTT.

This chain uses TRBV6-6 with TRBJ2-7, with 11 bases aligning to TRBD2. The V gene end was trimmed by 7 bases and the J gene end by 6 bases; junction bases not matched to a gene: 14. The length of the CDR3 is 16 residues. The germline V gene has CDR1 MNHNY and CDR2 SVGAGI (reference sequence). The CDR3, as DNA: TGTGCCAGCACGTTACTAGCGGGAGAATCTTTCGGCGAGCAGTACTTC. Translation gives CASTLLAGESFGEQYF.

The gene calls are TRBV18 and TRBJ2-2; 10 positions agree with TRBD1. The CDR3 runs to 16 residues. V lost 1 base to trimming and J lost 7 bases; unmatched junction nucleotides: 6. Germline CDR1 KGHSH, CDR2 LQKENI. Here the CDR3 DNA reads TGTGCCAGCTCACCACGGACGGGACAGGGGAGCGGGGAGCTGTTTTTT. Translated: CASSPRTGQGSGELFF.

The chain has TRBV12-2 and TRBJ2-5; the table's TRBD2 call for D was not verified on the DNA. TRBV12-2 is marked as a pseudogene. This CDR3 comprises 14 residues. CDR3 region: CASRGTSGQETQYF. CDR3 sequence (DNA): TGTGCAAGTCGTGGGACTAGCGGCCAAGAGACCCAGTACTTC.

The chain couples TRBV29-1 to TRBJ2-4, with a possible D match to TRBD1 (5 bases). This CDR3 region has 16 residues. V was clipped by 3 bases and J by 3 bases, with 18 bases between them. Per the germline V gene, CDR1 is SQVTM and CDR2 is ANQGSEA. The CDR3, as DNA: TGCAGCGTTGAGCCATTCACGGACATAGGCAAAAACATTCAGTACTTC. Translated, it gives CSVEPFTDIGKNIQYF.

The CDR3 coding sequence is TGTGCCAGCAGTTTCATAGGGGGGGAGGGCTACACCTTC. Translated: CASSFIGGEGYTF. This chain uses TRBV6-6 with TRBJ1-2; D might be TRBD1 (6 bases). The CDR3 spans 13 residues. Germline CDR1 reads MNHNY; CDR2 reads SVGAGI (reference sequence). Trimming stripped 4 bases from V and 8 bases from J, with 14 bases between.

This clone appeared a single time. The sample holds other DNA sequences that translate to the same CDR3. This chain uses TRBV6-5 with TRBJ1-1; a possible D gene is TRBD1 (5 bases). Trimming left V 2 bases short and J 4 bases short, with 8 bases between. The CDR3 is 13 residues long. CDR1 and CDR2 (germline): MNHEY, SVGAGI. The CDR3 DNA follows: TGTGCCAGCAGTTACCTTAGGGGCACTGAAGCTTTCTTT. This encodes CASSYLRGTEAFF.

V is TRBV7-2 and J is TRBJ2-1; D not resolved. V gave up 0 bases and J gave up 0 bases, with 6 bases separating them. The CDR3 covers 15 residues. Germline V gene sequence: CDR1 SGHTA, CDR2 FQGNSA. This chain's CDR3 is CASSLAWSSYNEQFF. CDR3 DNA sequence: TGTGCCAGCAGCTTAGCTTGGTCCTCCTACAATGAGCAGTTCTTC.

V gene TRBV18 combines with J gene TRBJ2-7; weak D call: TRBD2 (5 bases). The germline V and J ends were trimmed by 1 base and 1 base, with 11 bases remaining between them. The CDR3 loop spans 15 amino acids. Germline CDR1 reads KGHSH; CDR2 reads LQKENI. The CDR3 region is CASSPRSLGSYEQYF. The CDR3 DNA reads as TGTGCCAGCTCACCACGCTCACTAGGGTCCTACGAGCAGTACTTC.

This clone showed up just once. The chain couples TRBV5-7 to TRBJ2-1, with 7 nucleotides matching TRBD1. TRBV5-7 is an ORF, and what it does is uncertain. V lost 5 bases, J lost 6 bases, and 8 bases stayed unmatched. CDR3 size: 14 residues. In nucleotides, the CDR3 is TGTGCCAGCAGGCCCGGGACAGTTCTCAATGAGCAGTTCTTC. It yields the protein CASRPGTVLNEQFF.

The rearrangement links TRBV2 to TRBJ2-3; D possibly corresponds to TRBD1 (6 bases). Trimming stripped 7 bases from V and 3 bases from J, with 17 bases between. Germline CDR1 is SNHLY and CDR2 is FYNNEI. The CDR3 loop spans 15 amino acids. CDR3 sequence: CASILRGQITDTQYF. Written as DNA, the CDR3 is TGTGCCAGCATCCTAAGAGGACAGATTACAGATACGCAGTATTTT.

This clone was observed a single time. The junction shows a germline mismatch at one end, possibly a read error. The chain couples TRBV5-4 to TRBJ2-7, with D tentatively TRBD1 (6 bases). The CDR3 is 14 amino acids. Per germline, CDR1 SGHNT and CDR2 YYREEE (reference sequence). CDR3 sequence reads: CASSTGTHTYAQYF. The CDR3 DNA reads TGTGCCAGCAGCACCGGGACACACACCTACGCGCAGTACTTC. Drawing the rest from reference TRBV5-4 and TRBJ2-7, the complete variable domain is ETGVTQSPTHLIKTRGQQVTLRCSSQSGHNTVSWYQQALGQGPQFIFQYYREEENGRGNFPPRFSGLQFPNYSSELNVNALELDDSALYLCASSTGTHTYAQYFGPGTRLTVT.